The 21 T cell receptor beta chains in this list originate from one sample, sequenced in a study of blood T cells in healthy people across ages. It was with a sample-barcoded 5' primer and a J-beta primer mix that a second PCR of about 6 to 11 cycles was run. TCRdb reanalysed the 5' RACE reads using MiXCR and keeps one entry per CDR3 protein. The table has hundreds of thousands of distinct CDR3 sequences, around 21% seen once. Sequencing was carried out using blood. These receptors were taken from a man aged 70-80 years in good health.

This clonotype was detected only a few times. The chain combines TRBV7-2 with TRBJ1-1; perhaps TRBD1 as D (5 bases). V lost 8 bases, J lost 1 base, and 11 bases lay in between. Germline V gene sequence: CDR1 SGHTA, CDR2 FQGNSA. The CDR3 is 13 residues long. Here the CDR3 reads CASSWGENTEAFF. The DNA of the CDR3 is TGTGCCAGCTCCTGGGGGGAGAACACTGAAGCTTTCTTT.

The V and J genes are TRBV28 and TRBJ2-1; 9 bases line up with TRBD2. The CDR3 loop spans 18 amino acids. V lost 4 bases to trimming and J lost 7 bases; unmatched junction nucleotides: 17. Looked up from germline, CDR1 is MDHEN and CDR2 is SYDVKM. CDR3 region: CASSSLPHSGGRDNEQFF. The CDR3, as DNA: TGTGCCAGCAGTTCCCTCCCTCATAGCGGGGGCAGGGATAATGAGCAGTTCTTC.

In this sample, this clonotype turned up a few times. CDR3 nucleotides: TGCAGTGCTAGAACCGGGAACCAAGAGACCCAGTACTTC. This gives the protein CSARTGNQETQYF. This chain links TRBV20-1 with TRBJ2-5; possibly TRBD2 for D (5 bases). CDR1 DFQATT and CDR2 SNEGSKA come from the germline V gene (reference sequence). The CDR3 runs to 13 residues. V was clipped by 2 bases and J by 0 bases, with 7 bases between them.

This clonotype has a handful of counts. The rearrangement joins TRBV7-2 to TRBJ2-2; 10 bases align to TRBD2. The CDR3 is 16 amino acids. V trimming: 0 bases; J trimming: 8 bases; junction bases outside the gene matches: 6. Germline CDR1 and CDR2: SGHTA and FQGNSA. DNA for the CDR3: TGTGCCAGCAGCTTAGCGCTTACTAGCGGGAATGGGGAGCTGTTTTTT. This codes for CASSLALTSGNGELFF.

The chain carries TRBV20-1 and TRBJ1-2; D gene ambiguous. The CDR3 has 15 amino acids. The germline gives CDR1 DFQATT, CDR2 SNEGSKA (reference sequence). V shed 0 bases and J shed 6 bases, with 17 bases lying between them. CDR3 in DNA: TGCAGTGCTAGAGAGTTGGCAGGAGGCTATAATGGCTACACCTTC. Encoded protein: CSARELAGGYNGYTF.

This clonotype was counted between two and nine times. The V gene is TRBV7-9, the J gene TRBJ1-1; possibly TRBD1 for D (6 bases). The CDR3 loop spans 13 amino acids. Germline CDR1 SEHNR, CDR2 FQNEAQ (reference sequence). V lost 2 bases and J lost 5, with 9 bases in between. Here the CDR3 reads CASSLNTGTEAFF. CDR3 DNA sequence: TGTGCCAGCAGCTTAAACACAGGGACTGAAGCTTTCTTT.

The chain is built from TRBV20-1 and TRBJ2-1; D gene ambiguous. Germline lookup yields CDR1 DFQATT and CDR2 SNEGSKA (reference sequence). V lost 6 bases and J 0 bases, leaving 18 bases between the germline ends. This CDR3 comprises 16 residues. The CDR3 DNA is TGCAGTGCCCCCAAGGGCCAGGCGCTCTCCTACAATGAGCAGTTCTTC. Translation gives CSAPKGQALSYNEQFF.

This clonotype has only one observation. The V and J genes are TRBV20-1 and TRBJ2-1, with a tentative D call TRBD2 (5 bases). Germline assignment: CDR1 DFQATT and CDR2 SNEGSKA (reference sequence). Trimming removed 4 bases from V and 0 bases from J, with 13 bases in between. This CDR3 region has 15 residues. CDR3 in amino acids: CSAKPGWSSYNEQFF. DNA of the CDR3: TGCAGTGCTAAGCCGGGGTGGAGCTCCTACAATGAGCAGTTCTTC.

V gene TRBV10-3 combines with J gene TRBJ2-3, with 12 bases lining up with TRBD2. This CDR3 comprises 14 residues. CDR1 is ENHRY, CDR2 SYGVKD, per germline. After removal of 9 bases from V and 5 bases from J, the junction contained 6 bases not matched to a gene. CDR3 nucleotide sequence: TGTGCCATTGCTAGCGGGAGGGTTGGAGATACGCAGTATTTT. This gives the protein CAIASGRVGDTQYF.

The chain employs TRBV28 and TRBJ2-5; tentative D call: TRBD2 (6 bases). The germline V gene has CDR1 MDHEN and CDR2 SYDVKM. This CDR3 is 13 amino acids long. Trimming took off 6 bases at V and 5 bases at J, with 13 bases between the two ends. CDR3 coding DNA: TGTGCCAGCAGAGCCTGGGGGGAGGAGACCCAGTACTTC. It codes for CASRAWGEETQYF.

This clonotype occurred a few times. V usage is TRBV6-1 and J usage is TRBJ1-1, with D maybe TRBD1 (5 bases). The CDR3 runs 18 residues. V was trimmed by 6 bases and J by 2 bases, leaving 25 bases between them. Germline lookup yields CDR1 MNHNS and CDR2 SASEGT. This chain's CDR3 is CASSRGGTATQINTEAFF. The CDR3 DNA sequence: TGTGCCAGCAGCCGAGGAGGGACGGCTACCCAAATAAACACTGAAGCTTTCTTT.

The chain is built from TRBV20-1 and TRBJ2-7, with 10 bases fitting TRBD2. Gene TRBJ2-1 matches the end of the DNA better, so the J call may be wrong. This CDR3 contains 16 residues. Germline values: CDR1 DFQATT, CDR2 SNEGSKA (reference sequence). The CDR3 spells CSARAGGAGGINEQFF. The CDR3 bases are TGCAGTGCTAGAGCGGGTGGAGCGGGAGGGATCAATGAGCAGTTCTTC.

The sample holds a few counts of this clonotype. This chain links TRBV9 with TRBJ2-5, with D possibly matching TRBD2 (5 bases). The germline V gene encodes CDR1 SGDLS and CDR2 YYNGEE. The CDR3 covers 13 residues. Deletions cut 1 base from V and 5 bases from J, with 9 bases between. The CDR3: CASSVSPGETQYF. CDR3 DNA sequence: TGTGCCAGCAGCGTATCTCCGGGGGAGACCCAGTACTTC.

The chain is built from TRBV6-1 and TRBJ1-2; D not certain. CDR1 is MNHNS and CDR2 is SASEGT in the germline V gene. V lost 8 bases and J lost 1, with 11 bases in between. The CDR3 totals 13 residues. The CDR3 spells CASRDQNNYGYTF. In nucleotides, the CDR3 is TGTGCCAGCCGGGATCAAAATAACTATGGCTACACCTTC.

The rearrangement links TRBV5-1 to TRBJ2-3, with 7 bases identical to TRBD2. The CDR3 length is 18 residues. Germline CDR1 SGHRS, CDR2 YFSETQ. With 0 bases clipped from V and 0 bases from J, the junction kept 10 bases outside the gene matches. The CDR3 DNA is TGCGCCAGCAGCTTGGGAGCGGGACTAACGGGAAGCACAGATACGCAGTATTTT. Protein: CASSLGAGLTGSTDTQYF.

In its sample, this clonotype was seen a few times. This rearrangement joins TRBV23-1 to TRBJ2-7, with D possibly being TRBD1 (5 bases). TRBV23-1 qualifies as an ORF whose function is uncertain. V lost 3 bases to trimming and J lost 5 bases, with 14 bases between them. The CDR3 has 14 residues. This chain's CDR3 is CASSQAGCSHEQYF. CDR3 bases: TGCGCCAGCAGTCAGGCAGGGTGTAGCCACGAGCAGTACTTC.

This clonotype has a handful of counts. The CDR3 coding sequence is TGTGCCAGCAGACCTGGAGGGAGTAGCTATGGCTACACCTTC. Translating it yields CASRPGGSSYGYTF. The V call is TRBV27, the J call TRBJ1-2, with D unclear. The germline V and J ends were trimmed by 6 bases and 4 bases, with 15 bases remaining between them. CDR1 is MNHEY and CDR2 is SMNVEV in the germline V gene (reference sequence). The CDR3 contains 14 residues.

This clonotype was detected a few times. The rearrangement uses TRBV20-1 and TRBJ2-1; 10 nucleotides agree with TRBD2. CDR1 DFQATT and CDR2 SNEGSKA come from the germline V gene (reference sequence). J gave up 4 bases and V 0 bases, and 9 bases lay outside the gene matches. The CDR3 has 17 residues. The DNA of the CDR3 is TGCAGTGCTAGAGATCAGTCCGGGACTAGCGCGTACAATGAGCAGTTCTTC. Residues: CSARDQSGTSAYNEQFF.

V and J are TRBV10-3 and TRBJ1-1, with D unresolved. CDR3 length: 14 residues. V lost 4 bases and J 6 bases, leaving 15 bases between the germline ends. Germline assignment: CDR1 ENHRY and CDR2 SYGVKD. The chain's CDR3 is CAISGERTAAEAFF. The CDR3 DNA sequence: TGTGCCATCAGTGGGGAGAGGACGGCAGCTGAAGCTTTCTTT.

The chain carries TRBV7-2 and TRBJ2-7, with D unclear. CDR3 length: 11 residues. The V and J ends lost 6 bases and 3 bases respectively, with 6 bases between them. Germline values: CDR1 SGHTA, CDR2 FQGNSA. CDR3 in amino acids: CASRRLYEQYF. Written as DNA, the CDR3 is TGTGCCAGCAGGCGCCTCTACGAGCAGTACTTC.

This clonotype occurred many times. This chain connects TRBV25-1 to TRBJ2-5; no clear D. CDR3 length: 12 amino acids. From germline, CDR1 is MGHDK and CDR2 SYGVNS. The V end lost 7 bases, the J end lost 4 bases, and 10 bases lay between the germline ends. This CDR3 is CASTRPGETQYF. The CDR3 DNA sequence: TGTGCCAGCACGAGACCAGGAGAGACCCAGTACTTC.